The sequence of this T cell receptor beta chain was determined in a study of blood T cell repertoires in COVID-19. CDR3 length: 15 amino acids. Germline CDR1 and CDR2: KGHSH and LQKENI. Trimming removed 3 bases from V and 0 bases from J, with 10 bases in between. Sequencing was performed with immunoSEQ multiplex PCR; in TCRdb, only in-frame clones are kept and a portion is missing. Seen here are 150,000 to 200,000 clones, more than 80% observed once, and the top ten hold 7.5% to 9.5%. The J gene is TRBJ2-3, the V gene TRBV18; D not certain. The sequencing input was peripheral blood. The sequence was collected from a woman aged 60 to 75 with acute or convalescent COVID-19. Here the CDR3 reads CASSPAVISTDTQYF. The CDR3 bases are TGTGCCAGCTCACCCGCGGTAATTAGCACAGATACGCAGTATTTT.